The next 29 T cell receptor beta chains were all read from a single sample in a study of T cell changes during pregnancy in multiple sclerosis. Here immunoSEQ multiplex PCR was the method, and the copy in TCRdb shows in-frame clones only, minus some. Here the sample spans tens of thousands of clones, roughly 92% being singletons. This specimen consisted of peripheral blood, obtained in the third trimester of pregnancy. The receptors were gathered from a female donor in good health, enrolled as a control in a pregnancy study.

The chain is built from TRBV2 and TRBJ1-6; TRBD1 matches at 7 bases. J lost 14 bases, V lost 4 bases, and 2 bases had no gene match. The CDR3 is 11 residues long. Germline V lookup: CDR1 SNHLY, CDR2 FYNNEI. CDR3 sequence reads: CASSARGSLHF. Here the CDR3 DNA reads TGTGCCAGCAGTGCCAGGGGGTCCCTCCACTTT.

In its sample, this clone was seen once. The rearrangement uses TRBV15 and TRBJ1-5; D gene ambiguous. The CDR3 is made up of 13 amino acids. CDR1 and CDR2 from the germline V gene are LNHNV and YYDKDF (reference sequence). Between the trimmed V and J ends, which lost 3 bases and 3 bases, there was a span of 6 bases. The CDR3 sequence: CATSSAVNQPQHF. The CDR3 DNA follows: TGTGCCACCAGCAGTGCGGTCAATCAGCCCCAGCATTTT.

The V call is TRBV5-1, the J call TRBJ2-2; D perhaps matches TRBD2 (5 bases). Germline CDR1 reads SGHRS; CDR2 reads YFSETQ. The CDR3 extends over 15 amino acids. V was pared by 0 bases and J by 6 bases, with 12 bases between. The CDR3 bases are TGCGCCAGCAGCTTGGCCCTAGCTGGGTCCGGGGAGCTGTTTTTT. Translated: CASSLALAGSGELFF.

This clone was seen a single time. This sequence joins TRBV29-1 and TRBJ1-2; TRBD1 matches 9 bases. The length of the CDR3 is 16 residues. The V gene end was trimmed by 1 base and the J gene end by 6 bases; junction bases not matched to a gene: 12. Germline V gives CDR1 SQVTM, CDR2 ANQGSEA. CDR3 region: CSVEAPLDRGVDGYTF. The CDR3 nucleotides are TGCAGCGTTGAAGCCCCTTTGGACAGGGGAGTGGATGGCTACACCTTC. Filled out from reference TRBV29-1 and TRBJ1-2, the complete variable domain reads SAVISQKPSRDICQRGTSLTIQCQVDSQVTMMFWYRQQPGQSLTLIATANQGSEATYESGFVIDKFPISRPNLTFSTLTVSNMSPEDSSIYLCSVEAPLDRGVDGYTFGSGTRLTVV.

This chain joins TRBV7-2 and TRBJ2-3; 7 bases are a match to TRBD1. Trimming cost V 3 bases and J 3 bases; bases outside gene matches: 6. CDR1 and CDR2 (germline): SGHTA, FQGNSA. The CDR3 runs to 15 residues. CDR3 coding DNA: TGTGCCAGCAGCTTTAGACAGGGTTTAACAGATACGCAGTATTTT. Its protein product is CASSFRQGLTDTQYF. Complete variable domain (other parts from reference TRBV7-2 and TRBJ2-3): GAGVSQSPSNKVTEKGKDVELRCDPISGHTALYWYRQSLGQGLEFLIYFQGNSAPDKSGLPSDRFSAERTGGSVSTLTIQRTQQEDSAVYLCASSFRQGLTDTQYFGPGTRLTVL.

The chain links TRBV27 to TRBJ2-5; perhaps TRBD2 as D (5 bases). From germline, CDR1 is MNHEY and CDR2 SMNVEV (reference sequence). The CDR3 sequence is 14 residues long. Trimming left V 3 bases short and J 6 bases short, with 14 bases between. CDR3 amino acids: CASSFRPGEQTQYF. The CDR3 coding sequence is TGTGCCAGCAGTTTCCGTCCCGGGGAGCAGACCCAGTACTTC.

The chain uses TRBV18 and TRBJ2-5; 11 bases match TRBD2. Germline V lookup: CDR1 KGHSH, CDR2 LQKENI. V was clipped by 6 bases and J by 5 bases; unmatched bases: 5. The CDR3 runs 14 residues. CDR3 nucleotides: TGTGCCAGCTCTCTGACTAGCGGGGAGGAGACCCAGTACTTC. Translating it yields CASSLTSGEETQYF.

This rearrangement joins TRBV11-2 to TRBJ2-5; a weak D match, TRBD1 (5 bases). Germline CDR1 reads SGHAT; CDR2 reads FQNNGV. Between the trimmed V and J ends, which lost 6 bases and 4 bases, there was a span of 9 bases. This CDR3 has 12 amino acids. The CDR3, as DNA: TGTGCCAGCAGACGACAGTCAGAGACCCAGTACTTC. Protein product: CASRRQSETQYF.

This clone was detected once. The CDR3 region has the DNA TGTGCCACCACCCCTGGACAGGGAAGAACTGAAGCTTTCTTT. The encoded protein is CATTPGQGRTEAFF. The chain links TRBV15 to TRBJ1-1; 8 bases are shared with TRBD1. Germline assignment: CDR1 LNHNV and CDR2 YYDKDF (reference sequence). The CDR3 is 14 residues long. The trim removed 7 bases at V and 5 bases at J, leaving 9 bases unmatched. Drawing the rest from reference TRBV15 and TRBJ1-1, the complete variable domain is DAMVIQNPRYQVTQFGKPVTLSCSQTLNHNVMYWYQQKSSQAPKLLFHYYDKDFNNEADTPDNFQSRRPNTSFCFLDIRSPGLGDTAMYLCATTPGQGRTEAFFGQGTRLTVV.

The V call is TRBV7-9, the J call TRBJ2-3; unclear D gene. Germline CDR1 reads SEHNR; CDR2 reads FQNEAQ (reference sequence). This CDR3 spans 14 amino acids. The V end was cut by 4 bases, the J end by 6 bases, with 14 bases between. CDR3 sequence: CASSSSQDADTQYF. In nucleotides, the CDR3 is TGTGCCAGCAGCTCGTCCCAGGATGCGGATACGCAGTATTTT.

The chain couples TRBV10-2 to TRBJ2-7; 7 bases match TRBD2. The J segment lost 6 bases and the V segment lost 4 bases, leaving 9 bases of the junction unmatched. The length of the CDR3 is 14 residues. Germline V gives CDR1 WSHSY, CDR2 SAAADI. CDR3 region: CASSVAGDGVEQYF. The DNA of the CDR3 is TGCGCCAGCAGTGTCGCGGGGGATGGGGTCGAGCAGTACTTC.

The chain uses TRBV5-4 and TRBJ2-5; the match to TRBD2 covers 11 bases. Losses at the gene ends were 3 bases for V and 10 bases for J; bases not matched to a gene: 14. The CDR3 loop spans 16 amino acids. Looked up from germline, CDR1 is SGHNT and CDR2 is YYREEE (reference sequence). The CDR3 coding sequence is TGTGCCAGCAGCTCGCGACTAGCGGGGATCCTGGGGGGCCAGTACTTC. It yields the protein CASSSRLAGILGGQYF.

In DNA form, the CDR3 reads TGTGCCAGCTCACCCGGGACAGGAGTAACCGGGGAGCTGTTTTTT. Protein product: CASSPGTGVTGELFF. The rearrangement links TRBV18 to TRBJ2-2; 8 bases are shared with TRBD1. Germline V lookup: CDR1 KGHSH, CDR2 LQKENI. With V trimmed by 3 bases and J by 5 bases, 5 bases remained unmatched. There are 15 residues in the CDR3.

J is TRBJ1-2 and V is TRBV7-9; D may be TRBD1 (5 bases). The germline CDR1 and CDR2 sequences are SEHNR and FQNEAQ (reference sequence). V lost 8 bases and J 5 bases, leaving 24 bases between the germline ends. The length of the CDR3 is 16 residues. Written as DNA, the CDR3 is TGTGCCAGCTCAAGGGGAACTGGGGAGGCGCATTATGGCTACACCTTC. It specifies CASSRGTGEAHYGYTF.

The V gene is TRBV6-6, the J gene TRBJ1-6; 7 nucleotides agree with TRBD1. The CDR3 loop spans 15 amino acids. The germline gives CDR1 MNHNY, CDR2 SVGAGI (reference sequence). After removal of 7 bases from V and 4 bases from J, the junction contained 7 bases not matched to a gene. The CDR3 protein is CASKGQLGYNSPLHF. The DNA of the CDR3 is TGTGCCAGCAAGGGACAGTTGGGATATAATTCACCCCTCCACTTT.

The chain recombines TRBV6-5 with TRBJ1-3; D unclear. The germline V gene has CDR1 MNHEY and CDR2 SVGAGI. The ends were cut back, 4 bases at V and 0 bases at J, with 7 bases in the middle. The CDR3 contains 14 residues. The CDR3 loop is CASSFGRSGNTIYF. CDR3 in DNA: TGTGCCAGCAGTTTTGGCCGCTCTGGAAACACCATATATTTT.

The rearrangement uses TRBV27 and TRBJ2-3; 8 nucleotides align to TRBD1. The V gene's germline CDR1 is MNHEY and CDR2 SMNVEV (reference sequence). There are 14 residues in the CDR3. V was pared by 3 bases and J by 8 bases, with 7 bases of the junction left unmatched. In nucleotides, the CDR3 is TGTGCCAGCAGTTTCCAGGGGGCTTGGGGTACGCAGTATTTT. Its protein is CASSFQGAWGTQYF.

The chain carries TRBV7-8 and TRBJ1-1, with a tentative D call TRBD1 (5 bases). The ends were cut back, 7 bases at V and 0 bases at J, with 12 bases in the middle. This CDR3 region has 14 residues. The germline gives CDR1 SGHVS, CDR2 FQNEAQ. CDR3 amino acids: CASTSDTMNTEAFF. CDR3 coding DNA: TGTGCCAGCACCTCGGACACGATGAACACTGAAGCTTTCTTT.

This sequence joins TRBV19 and TRBJ2-1; perhaps TRBD1 as D (6 bases). Trimming pared 6 bases from V and 3 bases from J, leaving 15 bases between. The CDR3 extends over 15 amino acids. Per the germline V gene, CDR1 is LNHDA and CDR2 is SQIVND (reference sequence). The CDR3 DNA follows: TGTGCCAGTAGCCCCGGGACACTCCGCTACAATGAGCAGTTCTTC. Translated: CASSPGTLRYNEQFF. Full variable domain (missing parts from reference TRBV19 and TRBJ2-1): DGGITQSPKYLFRKEGQNVTLSCEQNLNHDAMYWYRQDPGQGLRLIYYSQIVNDFQKGDIAEGYSVSREKKESFPLTVTSAQKNPTAFYLCASSPGTLRYNEQFFGPGTRLTVL.

V is TRBV28 and J is TRBJ1-3; D gene unclear. The CDR3 consists of 15 residues. CDR1 and CDR2 from the germline V gene are MDHEN and SYDVKM. The V end lost 2 bases, the J end lost 0 bases, and 8 bases lay between the germline ends. As DNA, the CDR3 is TGTGCCAGCAGTTTACGCCGCAGCTCTGGAAACACCATATATTTT. Protein product: CASSLRRSSGNTIYF.

The chain uses TRBV28 and TRBJ2-3; D not resolved. Looked up from germline, CDR1 is MDHEN and CDR2 is SYDVKM. Trimming removed 3 bases at V and 1 base at J, with 8 bases between. CDR3 size: 14 residues. The chain's CDR3 is CASSLNFRTDTQYF. As DNA, the CDR3 is TGTGCCAGCAGTTTGAACTTCCGCACAGATACGCAGTATTTT.

The chain has TRBV2 and TRBJ2-7; 13 positions match TRBD2. The trim removed 5 bases at V and 3 bases at J, leaving 1 base unmatched. The CDR3 is 14 amino acids. Germline values: CDR1 SNHLY, CDR2 FYNNEI. Here the CDR3 reads CASSRLAGGYEQYF. The CDR3 region has the DNA TGTGCCAGCAGTCGACTAGCGGGGGGCTACGAGCAGTACTTC.

V is TRBV18 and J is TRBJ2-5; TRBD2 aligns across 9 bases. CDR3 size: 18 residues. With V trimmed by 0 bases and J by 1 base, 9 bases remained unmatched. Germline assignment: CDR1 KGHSH and CDR2 LQKENI. The CDR3 coding sequence is TGTGCCAGCTCACCACCGTTTTTAGGACTAGCGACCCAAGAGACCCAGTACTTC. Translation gives CASSPPFLGLATQETQYF. Full variable domain (rest looked up from reference TRBV18 and TRBJ2-5): NAGVMQNPRHLVRRRGQEARLRCSPMKGHSHVYWYRQLPEEGLKFMVYLQKENIIDESGMPKERFSAEFPKEGPSILRIQQVVRGDSAAYFCASSPPFLGLATQETQYFGPGTRLLVL.

V is TRBV25-1 and J is TRBJ2-1; 11 positions agree with TRBD2. V was pared by 11 bases and J by 3 bases, with 3 bases of the junction left unmatched. The CDR3 spans 13 residues. Germline V gene lookup returns CDR1 MGHDK and CDR2 SYGVNS. The CDR3 spells CAGTSGSYNEQFF. The CDR3 DNA sequence: TGTGCCGGTACTAGCGGGAGCTACAATGAGCAGTTCTTC. The variable domain in full, with the rest retrieved from reference TRBV25-1 and TRBJ2-1, is EADIYQTPRYLVIGTGKKITLECSQTMGHDKMYWYQQDPGMELHLIHYSYGVNSTEKGDLSSESTVSRIRTEHFPLTLESARPSHTSQYLCAGTSGSYNEQFFGPGTRLTVL.

The chain couples TRBV9 to TRBJ2-2; no definite D call. The CDR3 spans 13 residues. The V gene's germline CDR1 is SGDLS and CDR2 YYNGEE. Trimming cost V 0 bases and J 4 bases, with 4 bases left between them. CDR3 DNA sequence: TGTGCCAGCAGCGTAGGCAGCACCGGGGAGCTGTTTTTT. Its protein product is CASSVGSTGELFF.

V gene TRBV7-6 combines with J gene TRBJ2-7, with unresolved D. The CDR3 spans 13 residues. CDR1 and CDR2 (germline): SGHVS, FNYEAQ. Deletions cut 5 bases from V and 2 bases from J, with 10 bases between. CDR3: CASSVGFPYEQYF. CDR3 nucleotide sequence: TGTGCCAGCAGCGTCGGTTTCCCCTACGAGCAGTACTTC. Together with reference TRBV7-6 and TRBJ2-7, the CDR3 gives the full variable domain: GAGVSQSPRYKVTKRGQDVALRCDPISGHVSLYWYRQALGQGPEFLTYFNYEAQQDKSGLPNDRFSAERPEGSISTLTIQRTEQRDSAMYRCASSVGFPYEQYFGPGTRLTVT.

The chain uses TRBV9 and TRBJ2-5; the match to TRBD2 covers 14 bases. CDR3 length equals 17 residues. The germline CDR1 and CDR2 sequences are SGDLS and YYNGEE. The trim removed 3 bases at V and 4 bases at J, leaving 8 bases unmatched. Written as DNA, the CDR3 is TGTGCCAGCAGCGCTGGGACTAGCGGGAGTCCATCAGAGACCCAGTACTTC. As protein: CASSAGTSGSPSETQYF.

The chain is built from TRBV19 and TRBJ2-1; weak D call: TRBD2 (7 bases). Trimming pared 0 bases from V and 5 bases from J, leaving 14 bases between. CDR3 length: 16 amino acids. Germline V lookup: CDR1 LNHDA, CDR2 SQIVND (reference sequence). DNA for the CDR3: TGTGCCAGTAGTATAGAGGGGGGGCTAAAACACAATGAGCAGTTCTTC. This translates into CASSIEGGLKHNEQFF.

This chain joins TRBV14 and TRBJ2-7; 9 bases are a match to TRBD1. The V segment lost 3 bases and the J segment 3 bases; nucleotides outside the gene matches: 3. Germline CDR1 SGHDN, CDR2 FVKESK. The CDR3 runs 14 residues. CDR3 protein: CASSHPGQGYEQYF. The CDR3 DNA sequence: TGTGCCAGCAGCCACCCGGGACAGGGCTACGAGCAGTACTTC.